These T cell receptor beta chains were read from a single sample in a study of OX40 agonist ivuxolimab in advanced cancers. Assay used: immunoSEQ multiplex PCR; TCRdb lists only in-frame clones, some missing. The table has 80,000 to 95,000 clones, around four fifths seen once. This specimen was CD4+ or CD8+ T cells sorted from blood, taken in a trial of the OX40 agonist ivuxolimab. The receptors shown here come from an adult with an advanced solid tumor such as melanoma, head and neck, liver or kidney cancer. CDR3s include the opening cysteine and the closing phenylalanine or tryptophan. The D gene is left open where the match is weak. Only some rows state a clone size, as once, few, many or a class for expanded clones.

d_call: TRBD1; clone_size: .; v_call: TRBV11-2; j_call: TRBJ1-3; cdr3_nt: TGTGCCAGCAGTTCCACCGGGACAGATACTGGAAACACCATATATTTT; cdr3_aa: CASSSTGTDTGNTIYF
d_call: .; clone_size: once; v_call: TRBV30; j_call: TRBJ2-7; cdr3_nt: TGTGCCTGGAGTGCCTCTAGGGTCAAGAGGGACGAGCAGTACTTC; cdr3_aa: CAWSASRVKRDEQYF
d_call: .; clone_size: once; v_call: TRBV11-2; j_call: TRBJ2-6; cdr3_nt: TGTGCCAGCAGCTTAGTCCGGGCCTCTGGGGCCAACGTCCTGACTTTC; cdr3_aa: CASSLVRASGANVLTF
d_call: TRBD1; clone_size: .; v_call: TRBV2; j_call: TRBJ2-2; cdr3_nt: TGTGCCAGCAGCGTGACAGGGGCGGACACCGGGGAGCTGTTTTTT; cdr3_aa: CASSVTGADTGELFF
d_call: TRBD1; clone_size: .; v_call: TRBV7-9; j_call: TRBJ1-5; cdr3_nt: TGTGCCAGCAGCTTAGGTAGGACAGGGAAGACTCAGCCCCAGCATTTT; cdr3_aa: CASSLGRTGKTQPQHF
d_call: TRBD1; clone_size: .; v_call: TRBV5-1; j_call: TRBJ2-2; cdr3_nt: TGCGCCAGCAGCCTACGGACAGGGCGGGACACCGGGGAGCTGTTTTTT; cdr3_aa: CASSLRTGRDTGELFF
d_call: .; clone_size: .; v_call: TRBV19; j_call: TRBJ1-6; cdr3_nt: TGTGCCAGTAGTGGGAGCTCCTATAATTCACCCCTCCACTTT; cdr3_aa: CASSGSSYNSPLHF
d_call: .; clone_size: once; v_call: TRBV19; j_call: TRBJ1-5; cdr3_nt: TGTGCCAGTAGTACCGGGGCGGGAGGTCAGCCCCAGCATTTT; cdr3_aa: CASSTGAGGQPQHF
d_call: .; clone_size: .; v_call: TRBV6-6; j_call: TRBJ1-1; cdr3_nt: TGTGCCAGCAGTTACTATCCTGCAGGCGGTGAAGCTTTCTTT; cdr3_aa: CASSYYPAGGEAFF
d_call: .; clone_size: .; v_call: TRBV10-1; j_call: TRBJ1-1; cdr3_nt: TGCGCCAGCAGTGAGAATAGGTGGACTGAAGCTTTCTTT; cdr3_aa: CASSENRWTEAFF
d_call: TRBD1; clone_size: .; v_call: TRBV29-1; j_call: TRBJ1-6; cdr3_nt: TGCAGCGTCTGCCGGGACAGGGATTCACCCCTCCACTTT; cdr3_aa: CSVCRDRDSPLHF
d_call: .; clone_size: few; v_call: TRBV5-1; j_call: TRBJ1-1; cdr3_nt: TGCGCCAGCAGCATAACAAGGAACACTGAAGCTTTCTTT; cdr3_aa: CASSITRNTEAFF
d_call: .; clone_size: .; v_call: TRBV6-5; j_call: TRBJ1-4; cdr3_nt: TGTGCCAGCGGCTCTCATGGCGCTGGTGAAAAACTGTTTTTT; cdr3_aa: CASGSHGAGEKLFF
d_call: .; clone_size: .; v_call: TRBV7-9; j_call: TRBJ2-4; cdr3_nt: TGTGCCAGCAGCCCCAAGGTGGGGACGCCTGGGGCGGCCAAAAACATTCAGTACTTC; cdr3_aa: CASSPKVGTPGAAKNIQYF
d_call: .; clone_size: .; v_call: TRBV5-1; j_call: TRBJ2-3; cdr3_nt: TGCGCCAGCAGCTTGGCCTTTGGGGGGAGCACAGATACGCAGTATTTT; cdr3_aa: CASSLAFGGSTDTQYF
d_call: TRBD1; clone_size: .; v_call: TRBV30; j_call: TRBJ1-2; cdr3_nt: TGTGCCTGGAGTAAGACAGGGGAAAACTATGGCTACACCTTC; cdr3_aa: CAWSKTGENYGYTF
d_call: TRBD2; clone_size: .; v_call: TRBV5-1; j_call: TRBJ2-1; cdr3_nt: TGCGCCAGCAGCTTAACTAGCGAAAACAATGAGCAGTTCTTC; cdr3_aa: CASSLTSENNEQFF
d_call: .; clone_size: .; v_call: TRBV5-6; j_call: TRBJ1-1; cdr3_nt: TGTGCCAGCAGCTTGGCCCCAGTCATGAACACTGAAGCTTTCTTT; cdr3_aa: CASSLAPVMNTEAFF
d_call: TRBD2; clone_size: .; v_call: TRBV4-2; j_call: TRBJ2-5; cdr3_nt: TGTGCCAGCAGCCAAACTACGGGAGGGGAGACCCAGTACTTC; cdr3_aa: CASSQTTGGETQYF
d_call: TRBD1; clone_size: .; v_call: TRBV30; j_call: TRBJ2-7; cdr3_nt: TGTGCCTGGAGTGCCCGGACAGGGGACGAGCAGTACTTC; cdr3_aa: CAWSARTGDEQYF
d_call: .; clone_size: .; v_call: TRBV6-5; j_call: TRBJ2-7; cdr3_nt: TGTGCCAGCAGACCACAACTACTCGCGACCTCCGAGCAGTACTTC; cdr3_aa: CASRPQLLATSEQYF
d_call: .; clone_size: .; v_call: TRBV30; j_call: TRBJ2-3; cdr3_nt: TGTGCCTGCGGCCTGGGAGATACGCAGTATTTT; cdr3_aa: CACGLGDTQYF
d_call: .; clone_size: .; v_call: TRBV7-9; j_call: TRBJ2-3; cdr3_nt: TGTGCCAGCAGCCCCAGGGATACGCAGTATTTT; cdr3_aa: CASSPRDTQYF
d_call: TRBD1; clone_size: .; v_call: TRBV7-9; j_call: TRBJ1-4; cdr3_nt: TGTGCCAGCAGCTGGGAAGGGACAGGGGAACTGTTTTTT; cdr3_aa: CASSWEGTGELFF
d_call: .; clone_size: .; v_call: TRBV28; j_call: TRBJ1-1; cdr3_nt: TGTGCCAGCAGGCTTGACAGGCGGTTCACTGAAGCTTTCTTT; cdr3_aa: CASRLDRRFTEAFF
d_call: TRBD1; clone_size: .; v_call: TRBV27; j_call: TRBJ2-5; cdr3_nt: TGTGCCAGCAGTATCGCCTGGGACAGACAGACCCAGTACTTC; cdr3_aa: CASSIAWDRQTQYF
d_call: TRBD2; clone_size: .; v_call: TRBV5-4; j_call: TRBJ2-2; cdr3_nt: TGTGCCAGCAGCTCTGCTAGGGAGGGCACCGGGGAGCTGTTTTTT; cdr3_aa: CASSSAREGTGELFF
d_call: TRBD1; clone_size: .; v_call: TRBV4-1; j_call: TRBJ1-5; cdr3_nt: TGCGCCAGCAGCCCCGGACAGGGTCTGAATCGGCCCCAGCATTTT; cdr3_aa: CASSPGQGLNRPQHF
d_call: .; clone_size: .; v_call: TRBV5-1; j_call: TRBJ2-2; cdr3_nt: TGCGCCAGCAGCTTGTCCGTTAGCGGCGGGGAGCTGTTTTTT; cdr3_aa: CASSLSVSGGELFF
d_call: .; clone_size: .; v_call: TRBV30; j_call: TRBJ1-1; cdr3_nt: TGTGCCTGGACCACATTACAGGTCGCTGAAGCTTTCTTT; cdr3_aa: CAWTTLQVAEAFF
d_call: .; clone_size: .; v_call: TRBV7-3; j_call: TRBJ1-1; cdr3_nt: TGTGCCAGCAGCTTCTCGGTTAGCACTGAAGCTTTCTTT; cdr3_aa: CASSFSVSTEAFF
d_call: TRBD1; clone_size: .; v_call: TRBV28; j_call: TRBJ2-2; cdr3_nt: TGTGCCAGCAGTTCGACAGGGACGAACACCGGGGAGCTGTTTTTT; cdr3_aa: CASSSTGTNTGELFF
d_call: .; clone_size: .; v_call: TRBV11-3; j_call: TRBJ1-2; cdr3_nt: TGTGCCAGCAGCTTACTCGGCTACACCTTC; cdr3_aa: CASSLLGYTF
d_call: .; clone_size: .; v_call: TRBV4-3; j_call: TRBJ1-5; cdr3_nt: TGCGCCAGCAGCCTGGACCATGGACCCAATCAGCCCCAGCATTTT; cdr3_aa: CASSLDHGPNQPQHF
d_call: .; clone_size: .; v_call: TRBV9; j_call: TRBJ2-7; cdr3_nt: TGTGCCAGCAGCCCCCGAGGGGACACCTCCTACGAGCAGTACTTC; cdr3_aa: CASSPRGDTSYEQYF
d_call: .; clone_size: .; v_call: TRBV21-1; j_call: TRBJ2-7; cdr3_nt: TGTGCCAGCACGATGGGACAGGGGGACGAGCAGTACTTC; cdr3_aa: CASTMGQGDEQYF
d_call: .; clone_size: .; v_call: TRBV9; j_call: TRBJ1-3; cdr3_nt: TGTGCCAGCAGCTCCCTTTTTGGAAACACCATATATTTT; cdr3_aa: CASSSLFGNTIYF
d_call: .; clone_size: .; v_call: TRBV28; j_call: TRBJ1-2; cdr3_nt: TGTGCCAGCACAACAGGCGGGGGTGGCTACACCTTC; cdr3_aa: CASTTGGGGYTF
d_call: .; clone_size: .; v_call: TRBV7-2; j_call: TRBJ2-7; cdr3_nt: TGTGCCAGCAGCATTCGACAGGGGAGGGACTACGAGCAGTACTTC; cdr3_aa: CASSIRQGRDYEQYF
d_call: .; clone_size: .; v_call: TRBV9; j_call: TRBJ1-4; cdr3_nt: TGTGCCAGCAGCGTAGGCTGGGGGGATGAAAAACTGTTTTTT; cdr3_aa: CASSVGWGDEKLFF
d_call: TRBD1; clone_size: few; v_call: TRBV15; j_call: TRBJ2-4; cdr3_nt: TGTGCCACCAGCAGAGATAAGGGGGCCTCATACTTC; cdr3_aa: CATSRDKGASYF
d_call: TRBD1; clone_size: .; v_call: TRBV30; j_call: TRBJ1-6; cdr3_nt: TGTGCCTGGAGTGCCAGCCGACAGGGCTATTCACCCCTCCACTTT; cdr3_aa: CAWSASRQGYSPLHF
d_call: .; clone_size: .; v_call: TRBV11-2; j_call: TRBJ2-5; cdr3_nt: TGTGCCAGCAGCCCGGGACAACGAGAGACCCAGTACTTC; cdr3_aa: CASSPGQRETQYF
d_call: TRBD1; clone_size: .; v_call: TRBV28; j_call: TRBJ2-5; cdr3_nt: TGTGCCAGCAGTTTAGGGGGACAGGGTCTCCAAGAGACCCAGTACTTC; cdr3_aa: CASSLGGQGLQETQYF
d_call: TRBD2; clone_size: .; v_call: TRBV6-6; j_call: TRBJ2-3; cdr3_nt: TGTGCCAGCAGTTGGGGACTAGCGGGCTCCCGGGATACGCAGTATTTT; cdr3_aa: CASSWGLAGSRDTQYF
d_call: .; clone_size: .; v_call: TRBV7-2; j_call: TRBJ2-1; cdr3_nt: TGTGCCAGCAGCCAGGGGCAGGGCGGGGGTGAGCAGTTCTTC; cdr3_aa: CASSQGQGGGEQFF
d_call: TRBD1; clone_size: .; v_call: TRBV19; j_call: TRBJ1-1; cdr3_nt: TGTGCCAGTAGTATCACAGGGGATACTGAAGCTTTCTTT; cdr3_aa: CASSITGDTEAFF
d_call: TRBD1; clone_size: .; v_call: TRBV28; j_call: TRBJ1-5; cdr3_nt: TGTGCCAGCGGGACAGGGAATCAGCCCCAGCATTTT; cdr3_aa: CASGTGNQPQHF
d_call: TRBD2; clone_size: .; v_call: TRBV5-4; j_call: TRBJ2-5; cdr3_nt: TGTGCCAGCAGCCCAACTAGCGGGGGGAATCAAGAGACCCAGTACTTC; cdr3_aa: CASSPTSGGNQETQYF